Listed below are T cell receptor beta chains from one sample, sequenced in a study of T cells expressing NK-cell markers. TCRdb reprocessed the 5' RACE reads and reports one entry per CDR3 protein, with no DNA. The listing contains tens of thousands of distinct CDR3 sequences. The sample comprised blood T cells: a sorted CD56 or NKG2C T cell subset, CD4+ or CD8+ T cells, or bulk PBMC T cells (not recorded which). The receptors here all came from a man aged 18 to 69 in good health. The CDR3 runs from the conserved cysteine through the conserved F or W.

v_gene: TRBV12-3/TRBV12-4
j_gene: TRBJ2-7
CDR3aa: CASSTPYEQYF

v_gene: TRBV6-4
j_gene: TRBJ1-6
CDR3aa: CASSDSPGDNSPLHF

v_gene: TRBV10-3
j_gene: TRBJ2-1
CDR3aa: CAIRAYEGQGSNEQFF

v_gene: TRBV20-1
j_gene: TRBJ1-5
CDR3aa: CSAPTGEGRNQPQHF

v_gene: TRBV19
j_gene: TRBJ2-7
CDR3aa: CASSIGGIGAYEQYF

v_gene: TRBV15
j_gene: TRBJ2-2
CDR3aa: CATSRMGGAGELFF

v_gene: TRBV6-1
j_gene: TRBJ1-5
CDR3aa: CASSEYGRQGDNQPQHF

v_gene: TRBV12-3/TRBV12-4
j_gene: TRBJ2-5
CDR3aa: CASSIAGGPETQYF

v_gene: TRBV11-2
j_gene: TRBJ1-2
CDR3aa: CASSLVGTAVHYGYTF

v_gene: TRBV2
j_gene: TRBJ1-2
CDR3aa: CASSSSANYGYTF